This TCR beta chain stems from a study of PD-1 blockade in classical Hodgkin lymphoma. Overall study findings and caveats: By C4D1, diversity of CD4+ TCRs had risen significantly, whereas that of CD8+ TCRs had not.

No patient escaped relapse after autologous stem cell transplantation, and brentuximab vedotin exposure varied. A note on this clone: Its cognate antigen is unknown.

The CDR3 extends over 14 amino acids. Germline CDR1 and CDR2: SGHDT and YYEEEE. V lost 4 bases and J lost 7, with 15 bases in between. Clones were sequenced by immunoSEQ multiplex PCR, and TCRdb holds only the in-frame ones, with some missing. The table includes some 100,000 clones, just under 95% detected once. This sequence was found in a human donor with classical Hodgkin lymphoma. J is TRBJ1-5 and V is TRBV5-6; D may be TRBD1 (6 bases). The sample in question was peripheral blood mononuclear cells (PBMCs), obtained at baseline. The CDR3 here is CASSRGQPRQPQHF. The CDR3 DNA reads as TGTGCCAGCAGCCGGGGACAACCCCGACAGCCCCAGCATTTT. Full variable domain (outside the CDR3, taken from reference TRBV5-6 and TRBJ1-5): DAGVTQSPTHLIKTRGQQVTLRCSPKSGHDTVSWYQQALGQGPQFIFQYYEEEERQRGNFPDRFSGHQFPNYSSELNVNALLLGDSALYLCASSRGQPRQPQHFGDGTRLSIL.